What follows describes a single T cell receptor (beta chain). TCRdb's copy holds only in-frame clones and misses some; the assay was immunoSEQ multiplex PCR. Of approximately 200,000 clones listed, around 83% were seen once; the top ten hold 7.4%. This entry comes from a study of blood T cell repertoires in COVID-19. Study overall: T cells, B-cell-depleted T cells, or PBMCs supplied cDNA or gDNA.

This CDR3 spans 13 amino acids. The ends were cut back, 6 bases at V and 3 bases at J, with 11 bases in the middle. Looked up from germline, CDR1 is SNHLY and CDR2 is FYNNEI. The sequenced sample consisted of peripheral blood. This clonotype was sampled from a woman aged 50 to 65 with acute or convalescent COVID-19. The gene calls are TRBV2 and TRBJ1-2; D is perhaps TRBD1 (5 bases). DNA of the CDR3: TGTGCCAGCAGGACGGGGGGGGACTATGGCTACACCTTC. Protein product: CASRTGGDYGYTF.